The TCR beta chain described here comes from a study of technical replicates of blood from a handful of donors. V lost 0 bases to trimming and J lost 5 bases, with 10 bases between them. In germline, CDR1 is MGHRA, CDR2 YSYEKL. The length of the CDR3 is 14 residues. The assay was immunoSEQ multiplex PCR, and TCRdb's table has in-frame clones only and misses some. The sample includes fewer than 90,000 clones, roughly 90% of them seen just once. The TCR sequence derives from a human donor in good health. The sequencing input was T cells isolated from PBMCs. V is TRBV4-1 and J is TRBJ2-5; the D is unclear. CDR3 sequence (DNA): TGCGCCAGCAGCCAAGAACCAGTCTGGGAGACCCAGTACTTC. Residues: CASSQEPVWETQYF.